This T cell receptor beta chain was captured in a study of CD8 T cell repertoires and HIV-1 epitope variants. Across the whole study: T cells were stimulated with Twenty-five Gag and Nef peptides separately. T cells were cultured for 9 to 11 days with cytokines added on days 3 and 7. Study conclusions and caveats: Nef KF9 drew several clonotypes and HW9 one, without TAALDMSHF responses.

The CDR3 is made up of 14 amino acids. With 1 base removed from V and 2 bases from J, the gap between germline ends came to 9 bases. Germline lookup yields CDR1 SGHDT and CDR2 YYEEEE. A word on this clone: Antigen unknown.

Survey-depth immunoSEQ sequencing covered TCR beta CDR3 regions. Using immunoSEQ multiplex PCR, the repertoire was profiled, and TCRdb retains in-frame clones only, with some absent. The table lists 4,000 to 6,000 clones, under 70% of them singletons. The receptor comes from a male donor with HIV. The chain couples TRBV5-6 to TRBJ1-1, with a tentative D call TRBD1 (5 bases). Sequencing used cultured CD8+ T cells derived from PBMCs. This chain's CDR3 is CASSLRGGNTEAFF. The CDR3 region has the DNA TGTGCCAGCAGCTTGAGGGGAGGCAACACTGAAGCTTTCTTT.